The rows below give T cell receptor beta chains drawn from one sample of a study of blood T cell repertoires in COVID-19. Only in-frame clones appear in the TCRdb table, and some are missing; sequencing was by immunoSEQ multiplex PCR. Seen here are around 250,000 clones, 86% observed once, and the top ten hold approximately 5.5%. Sequenced sample: peripheral blood. These receptors were obtained from a woman of 80 years or more with COVID-19, enrolled during active disease. Both conserved end residues are part of each CDR3. The D gene is left open where the match is weak. Size tells how often a clone was seen (once, few, many) or the class of an expanded clone, and some rows leave it out.

-	TRBD1	TRBV6-6	TRBJ1-4	CASSSGQGYEKLFF	TGTGCCAGCAGCTCGGGACAGGGATACGAAAAACTGTTTTTT
once	TRBD1	TRBV15	TRBJ2-7	CATSRDLRTGGEQYF	TGTGCCACCAGCAGAGATCTTCGGACAGGGGGAGAGCAGTACTTC
-	-	TRBV5-1	TRBJ2-5	CASNEAAQETQYF	TGCGCCAGCAACGAGGCAGCTCAAGAGACCCAGTACTTC
-	-	TRBV2	TRBJ1-3	CASTNSRSSGNTIYF	TGTGCCAGCACCAATAGCCGTAGCTCTGGAAACACCATATATTTT
-	-	TRBV24-1	TRBJ1-4	CATSDSSGTPATNEKLFF	TGTGCCACCAGTGATTCTAGCGGGACCCCAGCAACTAATGAAAAACTGTTTTTT
-	TRBD1	TRBV6-2/TRBV6-3	TRBJ1-2	CASGYGRGRENYGYTF	TGTGCCAGCGGTTACGGTAGGGGGCGCGAGAACTATGGCTACACCTTC
-	TRBD2	TRBV4-1	TRBJ2-1	CASSHTMGNGGYNEQFF	TGCGCCAGCAGCCACACAATGGGTAACGGGGGGTACAATGAGCAGTTCTTC
-	-	TRBV7-3	TRBJ2-6	CASSLGPGSSGANVLTF	TGTGCCAGCAGCTTAGGGCCGGGAAGCTCTGGGGCCAACGTCCTGACTTTC
-	-	TRBV19	TRBJ2-7	CASSIAGSSYEQYF	TGTGCCAGTAGTATAGCCGGTTCATCCTACGAGCAGTACTTC
-	-	TRBV6-5	TRBJ1-2	CASSSVRERLGGYTF	TGTGCCAGCAGTTCTGTTAGGGAGAGGCTAGGAGGCTACACCTTC
-	TRBD1	TRBV6-6	TRBJ2-7	CASSQGQGRYEQYF	TGTGCCAGCAGTCAAGGACAGGGTCGTTACGAGCAGTACTTC
few	-	TRBV19	TRBJ1-6	CASSPTTDNSPLHF	TGTGCCAGTAGTCCCACCACGGATAATTCACCCCTCCACTTT
-	TRBD2	TRBV5-1	TRBJ2-3	CASSSGSRTDTQYF	TGCGCCAGCAGTAGCGGGTCACGCACAGATACGCAGTATTTT
-	TRBD2	TRBV10-3	TRBJ2-5	CAIGGGQETQYF	TGTGCCATCGGGGGGGGCCAAGAGACCCAGTACTTC
-	-	TRBV7-6	TRBJ1-6	CASRVMGVGNSPLHF	TGTGCCAGCCGCGTTATGGGCGTTGGAAATTCACCCCTCCACTTT
-	-	TRBV9	TRBJ2-3	CASSTRDFTDTQYF	TGTGCCAGCAGCACCCGGGACTTCACAGATACGCAGTATTTT
once	-	TRBV3-1/TRBV3-2	TRBJ2-1	CASSQNGGSYNEQFF	TGTGCCAGCAGCCAAAACGGGGGATCCTACAATGAGCAGTTCTTC
-	TRBD2	TRBV6-2/TRBV6-3	TRBJ2-1	CASSSTLAGGPNEQFF	TGTGCCAGCAGTTCCACACTAGCGGGGGGGCCGAATGAGCAGTTCTTC
-	-	TRBV25-1	TRBJ1-6	CASSESRGGNLISPLHF	TGTGCCAGCAGTGAATCGAGAGGAGGGAACTTAATCTCACCCCTCCACTTT
once	TRBD1	TRBV4-1	TRBJ2-3	CASSRGQTDTQYF	TGCGCCAGCAGCCGGGGACAGACAGATACGCAGTATTTT
-	-	TRBV5-1	TRBJ2-5	CASSLVTGYQETQYF	TGCGCCAGCAGCTTGGTGACCGGGTACCAAGAGACCCAGTACTTC
-	TRBD2	TRBV5-1	TRBJ2-3	CASSLVGGAPDTQYF	TGCGCCAGCAGCTTGGTCGGGGGGGCCCCAGATACGCAGTATTTT
-	TRBD1	TRBV7-2	TRBJ1-5	CASSLTGTGSGQPQHF	TGTGCCAGCAGCTTAACCGGGACAGGCTCAGGACAGCCCCAGCATTTT
-	TRBD1	TRBV5-1	TRBJ1-6	CASSLADREASPLHF	TGCGCCAGCAGCTTGGCTGACAGGGAGGCATCACCCCTCCACTTT
-	-	TRBV2	TRBJ1-4	CASEINEKLFF	TGTGCCAGTGAGATTAATGAAAAACTGTTTTTT
few	-	TRBV5-4	TRBJ1-6	CASSLDEAQRPNSPLHF	TGTGCCAGCAGCTTGGATGAGGCCCAGAGGCCTAATTCACCCCTCCACTTT
-	-	TRBV10-3	TRBJ1-3	CAISDADGNTIYF	TGTGCCATCAGTGATGCGGATGGAAACACCATATATTTT
-	TRBD1	TRBV7-9	TRBJ1-1	CASSSDRGLGEAFF	TGTGCCAGCAGCTCAGACAGGGGCTTAGGTGAAGCTTTCTTT
-	-	TRBV5-8	TRBJ1-2	CASSPGGDTSYTF	TGTGCCAGCAGCCCCGGTGGGGACACTAGCTACACCTTC
-	-	TRBV20-1	TRBJ1-2	CSARDQYGYTF	TGCAGTGCTAGAGATCAGTATGGCTACACCTTC
few	-	TRBV27	TRBJ2-5	CASSLWPIEGATQYF	TGTGCCAGCAGTTTATGGCCTATTGAGGGAGCGACCCAGTACTTC
once	-	TRBV19	TRBJ2-4	CASIPSGENIQYF	TGTGCCAGTATCCCCTCGGGTGAAAACATTCAGTACTTC
-	-	TRBV18	TRBJ2-7	CASSQGGFYEQYF	TGTGCCAGCTCACAAGGCGGATTTTACGAGCAGTACTTC
-	TRBD1	TRBV3-1/TRBV3-2	TRBJ1-3	CASSQDLTGGARNTIYF	TGTGCCAGCAGCCAAGACTTGACAGGGGGCGCGAGAAACACCATATATTTT
-	-	TRBV10-3	TRBJ1-3	CAISAMGGSGNTIYF	TGTGCCATCAGTGCGATGGGGGGAAGTGGAAACACCATATATTTT
once	-	TRBV2	TRBJ1-5	CASGGRITGNQPQHF	TGTGCCAGCGGGGGGAGAATCACAGGTAATCAGCCCCAGCATTTT
-	-	TRBV19	TRBJ2-4	CASSIVPQRAKNIQYF	TGTGCCAGTAGTATAGTTCCCCAACGGGCCAAAAACATTCAGTACTTC
-	-	TRBV24-1	TRBJ2-5	CATSDLPSAGHPETQYF	TGTGCCACCAGTGATTTGCCATCGGCGGGCCACCCAGAGACCCAGTACTTC
-	-	TRBV2	TRBJ2-5	CASRWGGLSQETQYF	TGTGCCAGCAGGTGGGGAGGACTCTCCCAAGAGACCCAGTACTTC
-	TRBD2	TRBV6-2/TRBV6-3	TRBJ2-3	CASSYPPGLKTDTQYF	TGTGCCAGCAGTTACCCCCCGGGACTAAAAACAGATACGCAGTATTTT
few	-	TRBV29-1	TRBJ1-2	CSVEEWGVNYGYTF	TGCAGCGTTGAAGAATGGGGGGTAAACTATGGCTACACCTTC
-	TRBD1	TRBV29-1	TRBJ1-6	CSVGTGFGSPLHF	TGCAGCGTAGGGACAGGGTTCGGATCACCCCTCCACTTT
-	TRBD1	TRBV10-3	TRBJ1-3	CAITPGQGNTIYF	TGTGCCATCACGCCGGGACAGGGAAACACCATATATTTT
-	TRBD1	TRBV3-1/TRBV3-2	TRBJ1-1	CASSHGQGTEAFF	TGTGCCAGCAGCCATGGACAGGGAACTGAAGCTTTCTTT
-	TRBD1	TRBV29-1	TRBJ2-1	CSVVQGDYNEQFF	TGCAGCGTTGTTCAGGGGGACTACAATGAGCAGTTCTTC
-	TRBD2	TRBV3-1/TRBV3-2	TRBJ2-3	CASSQKMSGGTRTDTQYF	TGTGCCAGCAGCCAGAAGATGAGCGGGGGGACCCGCACAGATACGCAGTATTTT
-	TRBD2	TRBV6-1	TRBJ2-3	CASSERRTSGERWYF	TGTGCCAGCAGTGAACGCAGGACTAGCGGGGAAAGGTGGTATTTT
-	TRBD2	TRBV19	TRBJ2-1	CASSSGGATYNEQFF	TGTGCCAGTAGTAGCGGGGGGGCAACTTACAATGAGCAGTTCTTC
-	-	TRBV25-1	TRBJ2-4	CASSGPPTDRTKNIQYF	TGTGCCAGCAGTGGGCCCCCGACGGACAGAACCAAAAACATTCAGTACTTC
-	-	TRBV20-1	TRBJ2-3	CSASRGADTQYF	TGCAGTGCTAGTCGCGGGGCAGATACGCAGTATTTT
-	-	TRBV28	TRBJ1-1	CASSLWREAFF	TGTGCCAGCAGCCTTTGGAGGGAAGCTTTCTTT
-	-	TRBV28	TRBJ1-4	CASSLGVGGTTNEKLFF	TGTGCCAGCAGTTTGGGAGTCGGGGGAACGACTAATGAAAAACTGTTTTTT
few	-	TRBV4-1	TRBJ1-2	CASSQALLGGAASITYGYTF	TGCGCCAGCAGCCAAGCCCTACTCGGGGGGGCCGCTTCGATCACCTATGGCTACACCTTC
-	TRBD1	TRBV7-2	TRBJ1-2	CASSPRQGRYGYTF	TGTGCCAGCAGCCCGCGACAGGGGAGGTATGGCTACACCTTC
few	-	TRBV19	TRBJ1-1	CASSTYRVNTEAFF	TGTGCCAGTAGTACCTACAGGGTGAACACTGAAGCTTTCTTT
-	-	TRBV18	TRBJ1-6	CASSTGTNVFGSPLHF	TGTGCCAGCTCAACAGGGACAAACGTATTCGGTTCACCCCTCCACTTT
-	-	TRBV6-5	TRBJ1-3	CASSYARGSGNTIYF	TGTGCCAGCAGTTACGCCAGGGGCTCTGGAAACACCATATATTTT
-	TRBD1	TRBV18	TRBJ2-7	CASSRTGGEEQYF	TGTGCCAGCTCACGGACAGGGGGAGAGGAGCAGTACTTC
few	-	TRBV21-1	TRBJ1-2	CASSAGQSYGYTF	TGTGCCAGCAGCGCAGGGCAAAGCTATGGCTACACCTTC
-	TRBD2	TRBV25-1	TRBJ2-1	CASSFGLAGHNEQFF	TGTGCCAGCAGTTTTGGACTAGCCGGACACAATGAGCAGTTCTTC